Listed here are 5 T cell receptor beta chains from one sample, sequenced in a study of blood T cell repertoires in COVID-19. Libraries were prepared by immunoSEQ multiplex PCR; TCRdb keeps only in-frame clonotypes and omits some of them. Here the sample spans some 200,000 clones, around 82% being singletons. Sequenced: peripheral blood. The receptor source for this set is an elderly woman with acute or convalescent COVID-19.

This clone has just a few counts. The V gene is TRBV10-3, the J gene TRBJ2-1; TRBD1 matches at 10 bases. This CDR3 contains 15 residues. The V segment lost 7 bases and the J segment 6 bases; nucleotides outside the gene matches: 9. CDR1 and CDR2 from the germline V gene are ENHRY and SYGVKD. The CDR3 reads CAIKGTGEGTNEQFF. CDR3 nucleotide sequence: TGTGCCATCAAGGGGACAGGGGAAGGGACCAATGAGCAGTTCTTC.

The V gene is TRBV6-1, the J gene TRBJ1-4; TRBD1 matches 7 bases. The J segment lost 7 bases and the V segment lost 2 bases, leaving 10 bases of the junction unmatched. Germline V gene sequence: CDR1 MNHNS, CDR2 SASEGT. The CDR3 spans 16 residues. The CDR3 sequence is CASSEWGRRGSEKLFF. The CDR3 DNA reads TGTGCCAGCAGTGAATGGGGGCGCAGGGGGAGTGAAAAACTGTTTTTT.

The chain uses TRBV5-4 and TRBJ2-1; 10 nucleotides match TRBD1. Germline CDR1 SGHNT, CDR2 YYREEE (reference sequence). With V trimmed by 5 bases and J by 2 bases, 4 bases remained unmatched. This CDR3 comprises 15 residues. CDR3 loop: CASRRGQGAYNEQFF. The DNA of the CDR3 is TGTGCCAGCAGACGTGGACAGGGGGCCTACAATGAGCAGTTCTTC.

This rearrangement joins TRBV4-1 to TRBJ2-7, with D maybe TRBD1 (6 bases). The germline V and J ends were trimmed by 4 bases and 2 bases, with 18 bases remaining between them. CDR1 and CDR2 (germline): MGHRA, YSYEKL. This CDR3 region has 16 residues. The CDR3 coding sequence is TGCGCCAGCAGCCCCTCAGGGGTAAAAGGGACCTACGAGCAGTACTTC. Protein sequence: CASSPSGVKGTYEQYF.

The rearrangement links TRBV20-1 to TRBJ2-3; 7 bases are shared with TRBD2. The germline V gene has CDR1 DFQATT and CDR2 SNEGSKA (reference sequence). J lost 2 bases, V lost 3 bases, and 8 bases had no gene match. The CDR3 totals 15 residues. CDR3 protein: CSASSLAEITDTQYF. The CDR3 coding sequence is TGCAGTGCTAGTTCGCTAGCGGAGATCACAGATACGCAGTATTTT.